These 2 T cell receptor beta chains came from one sample sequenced in a study of early T cells in non-severe SARS-CoV-2 infection. In TCRdb, the 5' RACE reads were re-called with MiXCR into one record per CDR3 protein. Here the sample spans roughly 63,000 distinct CDR3 sequences, roughly 13% being singletons. The sample was whole blood. The receptors derive from an adult who was a healthcare worker with PCR-confirmed SARS-CoV-2 infection or an uninfected control (not recorded which).

In its sample, this clonotype was seen many times. V gene TRBV29-1 combines with J gene TRBJ2-2; D not certain. The CDR3 is 17 amino acids. With 4 bases removed from V and 1 base from J, the gap between germline ends came to 19 bases. Germline V CDR1 and CDR2: SQVTM, ANQGSEA. The CDR3: CSVVFASAAQNTGELFF. The CDR3, as DNA: TGCAGCGTTGTTTTTGCTTCCGCCGCCCAGAACACCGGGGAGCTGTTTTTT.

CDR3 residues: CATSARGSSYNEQFF. The CDR3 coding sequence is TGTGCCACCAGTGCGCGGGGGAGCTCCTACAATGAGCAGTTCTTC. This sequence joins TRBV24-1 and TRBJ2-1, with 7 bases fitting TRBD2. The CDR3 contains 15 residues. J gave up 0 bases and V 5 bases, and 3 bases lay outside the gene matches. Germline V lookup: CDR1 KGHDR, CDR2 SFDVKD.